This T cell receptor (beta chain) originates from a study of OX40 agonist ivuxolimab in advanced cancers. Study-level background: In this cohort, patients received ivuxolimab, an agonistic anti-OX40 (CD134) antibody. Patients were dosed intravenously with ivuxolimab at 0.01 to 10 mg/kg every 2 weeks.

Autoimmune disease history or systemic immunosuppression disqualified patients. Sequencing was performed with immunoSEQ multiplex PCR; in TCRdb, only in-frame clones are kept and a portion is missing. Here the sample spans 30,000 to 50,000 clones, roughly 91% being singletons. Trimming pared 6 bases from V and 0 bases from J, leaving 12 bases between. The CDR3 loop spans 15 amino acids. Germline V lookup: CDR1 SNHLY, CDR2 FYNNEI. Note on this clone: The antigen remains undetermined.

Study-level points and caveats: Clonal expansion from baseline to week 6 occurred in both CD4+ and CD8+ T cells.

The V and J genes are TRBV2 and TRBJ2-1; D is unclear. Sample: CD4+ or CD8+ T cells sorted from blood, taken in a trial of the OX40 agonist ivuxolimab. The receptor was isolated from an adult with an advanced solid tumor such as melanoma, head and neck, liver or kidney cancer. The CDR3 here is CASRDHSSSYNEQFF. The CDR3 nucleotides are TGTGCCAGCAGGGACCACTCGAGCTCCTACAATGAGCAGTTCTTC.